This T cell receptor (beta chain) was sequenced in a study of blood T cell repertoires in COVID-19 (dated by TCRdb to 2020 to 2022). For the wider study: The collaborator samples originated in the United States, Italy and Spain and spanned the acute and convalescent phases of COVID-19. The material from the prospective study consisted of cDNA or gDNA derived from T cells, B-cell-depleted T cells, or PBMCs. Subjects who had been exposed to COVID-19, were actively infected with it, or had recovered from it provided the deeply sampled blood TCRbeta repertoires that made up the dataset. The repertoires were released in a freely available public database meant as a resource for research on the immune response to SARS-CoV-2. The samples were drawn from two sources: the first 160 participants of the ongoing ImmuneRACE study, and over 950 subjects contributed by 6 global collaborators. The sample metadata nearly always contained a de-identified subject ID, COVID-19 status, age in years and sex. Where available, HLA class I and class II types were taken from metadata supplied by the sample provider and were not determined by assay-based typing.

Collaborating institutions collected whole blood in K2EDTA tubes following their own protocols. For TCRbeta analysis, collaborator samples were shipped as frozen whole blood, as isolated PBMCs, or as DNA extracted from either sample type. TCRbeta CDR3 regions were amplified from genomic DNA by means of the immunoSEQ Assay, a bias-controlled multiplex PCR. The authors' analysis ran thus. Nucleated cell counts per sample were estimated from amplification of reference gene primers within the assay. To quantify the absolute abundance of each unique TCRbeta CDR3 rearrangement, sequence reads were collapsed and filtered. Productive Simpson clonality was computed per sample as the square root of Simpson's diversity index over productive rearrangements. TCRdb obtained this table from immuneACCESS and retained in-frame rearrangements with V and J assigned. These tables miss some clones; where compared with another copy, unresolved V genes account for less than half of the shortfall, and the remainder is unexplained. The V and J calls and clone size come from that table; D and trimming were worked out from the DNA. For this sample there are around 160,000 clones; about 90% appear just once. In total, the top ten clones hold under 3% of the sample.

The investigation overall reported the following: Clinical and demographic metadata were provided uncurated, with the amount varying by source and participant.

Remarks on this clone: Its cognate antigen has yet to be identified. No much larger clone exists at a distance of one base, and base qualities are not known.

Sequencing input: peripheral blood. This receptor was taken from a human donor in a cohort sampled during active COVID-19.

The CDR3 region has the sequence CASSPLRGTGKNTEAFF. The nucleotides are TGTGCCAGCTCACCACTAAGAGGAACAGGAAAGAACACTGAAGCTTTCTTT. Recombination connected TRBV18 to TRBJ1-1; D gene: possibly TRBD1, on 5 matching bases. The CDR3 measures 17 amino acids from cysteine to phenylalanine. Only the CDR3 DNA is retained, 51 bases long and in frame from the first base. V is reduced by 1 base and J by 1 base, leaving a spacing of 16 bases between them. From the germline V gene, CDR1 is KGHSH and CDR2 is LQKENI.